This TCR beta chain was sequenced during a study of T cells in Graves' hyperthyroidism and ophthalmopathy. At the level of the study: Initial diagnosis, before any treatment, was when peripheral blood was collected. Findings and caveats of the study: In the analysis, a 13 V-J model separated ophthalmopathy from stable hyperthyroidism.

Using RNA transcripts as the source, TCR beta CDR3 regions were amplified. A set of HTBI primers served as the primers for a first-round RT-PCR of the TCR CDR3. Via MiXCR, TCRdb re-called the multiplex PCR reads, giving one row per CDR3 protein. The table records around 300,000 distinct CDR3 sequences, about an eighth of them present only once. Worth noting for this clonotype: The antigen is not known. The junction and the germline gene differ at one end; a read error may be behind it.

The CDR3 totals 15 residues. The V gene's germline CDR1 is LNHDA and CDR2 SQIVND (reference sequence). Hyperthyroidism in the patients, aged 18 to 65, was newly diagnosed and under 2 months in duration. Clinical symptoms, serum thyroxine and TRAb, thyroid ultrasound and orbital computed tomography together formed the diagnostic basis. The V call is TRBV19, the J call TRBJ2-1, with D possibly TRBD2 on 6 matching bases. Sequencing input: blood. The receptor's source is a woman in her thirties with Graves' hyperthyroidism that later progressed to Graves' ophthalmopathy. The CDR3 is CASSIGGVTYNGQFF. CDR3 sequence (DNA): TGTGCCAGTAGTATCGGGGGAGTAACCTACAATGGGCAGTTCTTC.